This T cell receptor beta chain was captured by sequencing in a study of blood T cells in healthy people across ages. General study findings and limits: Both naive CD4+ cell counts and diversity were greater in long-lived donors than in aged donors. Higher naive T cell percentage went strongly together with higher TCR beta diversity.

Comment on this clonotype: Its antigen remains unknown.

A second PCR of about 7 to 12 cycles used a sample-barcoded 5' primer and a J-beta primer mix. TCRdb analysed the 5' RACE reads with MiXCR anew, one entry per CDR3 protein. The sample has 1.4 million or so distinct CDR3 sequences, roughly 43% seen once. Trimming stripped 5 bases from V and 12 bases from J, with 19 bases between. This CDR3 contains 13 residues. CDR1 is SEHNR and CDR2 is FQNEAQ in the germline V gene (reference sequence). Samples each had at least 6 micrograms of total RNA extracted. This clonotype was obtained from a woman younger than 35 in good health. Sample: blood. V and J are TRBV7-9 and TRBJ1-1, with D uncertain. In nucleotides, the CDR3 is TGTGCCAGCAGCCATTCCTCCCTGCTGAACACTTTCTTT. It specifies CASSHSSLLNTFF.